This T cell receptor beta chain was observed in a study of shared clonotypes between healthy human individuals. Study-level points and caveats: Non-shared clonotypes showed lower generation probabilities than clonotypes common to all four donors. The study generally estimated greater richness for naive than memory subsets.

CD4+ cells underwent separation, giving CD45RA+ naive and CD45RA-negative memory subsets. The protocol was immunoSEQ multiplex PCR, while the TCRdb copy is restricted to in-frame clones and leaves out a portion. Of fewer than 1.6 million clones in the sample, about 98.5% were seen once. The V end was cut by 4 bases, the J end by 1 base, with 7 bases between. CDR1 is MNHEY and CDR2 is SVGAGI in the germline V gene. The CDR3 length is 13 residues. Points on this clone: Its antigen is undetermined.

This clonotype originated in a man aged 30 to 45 in good health. Sequenced input: naive CD4+ T cells sorted from blood. Subset specified: CD45RA+ positively selected. The chain is built from TRBV6-5 and TRBJ1-1, with a possible D match to TRBD1 (5 bases). The CDR3 coding sequence is TGTGCCAGCAGTTGGGGGGAGAACACTGAAGCTTTCTTT. Its protein is CASSWGENTEAFF.